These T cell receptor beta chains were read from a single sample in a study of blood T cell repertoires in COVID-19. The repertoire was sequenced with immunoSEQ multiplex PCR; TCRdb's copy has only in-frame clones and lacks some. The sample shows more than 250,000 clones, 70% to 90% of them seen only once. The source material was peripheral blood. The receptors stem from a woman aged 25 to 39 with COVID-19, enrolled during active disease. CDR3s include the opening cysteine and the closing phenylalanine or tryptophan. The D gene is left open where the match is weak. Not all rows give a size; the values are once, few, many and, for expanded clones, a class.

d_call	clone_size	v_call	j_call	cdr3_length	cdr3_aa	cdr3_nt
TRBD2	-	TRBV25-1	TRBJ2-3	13	CASSVSGGDTQYF	TGTGCCAGCAGTGTTAGCGGGGGAGATACGCAGTATTTT
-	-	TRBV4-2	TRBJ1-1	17	CASSQDFAGLLNTEAFF	TGTGCCAGCAGCCAAGATTTTGCTGGGCTCCTGAACACTGAAGCTTTCTTT
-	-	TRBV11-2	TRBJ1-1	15	CASSLLGQGNTEAFF	TGTGCCAGCAGCTTACTGGGTCAGGGGAACACTGAAGCTTTCTTT
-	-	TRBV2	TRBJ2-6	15	CASSSRYSGANVLTF	TGTGCCAGCAGTTCTAGATACTCTGGGGCCAACGTCCTGACTTTC
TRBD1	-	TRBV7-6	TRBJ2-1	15	CASSEPGQGTNEQFF	TGTGCCAGCAGCGAACCGGGACAGGGGACCAATGAGCAGTTCTTC
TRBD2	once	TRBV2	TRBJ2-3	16	CASSEGRASGLDTQYF	TGTGCCAGCAGTGAAGGGCGGGCTAGCGGGTTAGATACGCAGTATTTT
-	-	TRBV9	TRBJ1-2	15	CASSREAEGTYGYTF	TGTGCCAGCAGCCGCGAGGCGGAGGGCACTTATGGCTACACCTTC
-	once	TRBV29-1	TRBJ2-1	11	CSVDTGNEQFF	TGCAGCGTGGACACAGGGAATGAGCAGTTCTTC
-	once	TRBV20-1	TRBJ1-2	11	CSAGGNYGYTF	TGCAGTGCTGGGGGCAACTATGGCTACACCTTC
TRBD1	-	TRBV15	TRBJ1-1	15	CATSTRTGGMTEAFF	TGTGCCACCAGCACAAGGACAGGGGGGATGACTGAAGCTTTCTTT
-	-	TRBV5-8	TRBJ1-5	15	CASSLAISRDQPQHF	TGTGCCAGCAGCTTGGCCATTTCCCGGGATCAGCCCCAGCATTTT
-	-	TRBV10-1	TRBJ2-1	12	CASSRDSLGQFF	TGCGCCAGCAGTCGGGACTCGCTGGGGCAGTTCTTC
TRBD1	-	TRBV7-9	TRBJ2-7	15	CASSLGTGGPYEQYF	TGTGCCAGCAGCTTAGGCACAGGGGGCCCCTACGAGCAGTACTTC
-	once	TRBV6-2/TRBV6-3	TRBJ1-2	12	CASSSPVGGYTF	TGTGCCAGCAGTTCGCCCGTTGGCGGCTACACCTTC
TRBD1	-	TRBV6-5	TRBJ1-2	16	CASSYSGGGLNYGYTF	TGTGCCAGCAGTTACTCAGGGGGCGGCCTCAACTATGGCTACACCTTC
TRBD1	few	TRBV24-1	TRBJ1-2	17	CATSDRDRDRDSYGYTF	TGTGCCACCAGTGACCGAGACCGGGACAGGGATTCATATGGCTACACCTTC
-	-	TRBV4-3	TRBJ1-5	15	CASSQEEGVAQPQHF	TGCGCCAGCAGCCAAGAGGAGGGTGTAGCTCAGCCCCAGCATTTT
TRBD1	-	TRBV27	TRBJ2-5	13	CASSPGRTGTQYF	TGTGCCAGCAGTCCCGGCAGGACAGGGACCCAGTACTTC
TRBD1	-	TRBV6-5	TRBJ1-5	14	CASSSGGSNQPQHF	TGTGCCAGCAGTTCAGGGGGTTCCAATCAGCCCCAGCATTTT
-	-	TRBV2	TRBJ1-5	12	CASREESQPQHF	TGTGCCAGCAGGGAAGAGAGTCAGCCCCAGCATTTT
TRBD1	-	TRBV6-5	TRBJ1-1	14	CASRQGLSSTEAFF	TGTGCCAGCCGACAGGGCTTATCCTCCACTGAAGCTTTCTTT
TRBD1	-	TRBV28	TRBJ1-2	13	CASSIRQGPGYTF	TGTGCCAGCAGTATAAGACAGGGTCCGGGCTACACCTTC
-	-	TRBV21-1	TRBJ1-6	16	CASSKPGREYDSPLHF	TGTGCCAGCAGCAAGCCGGGAAGGGAGTACGATTCACCCCTCCACTTT
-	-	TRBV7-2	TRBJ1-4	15	CASSSEPGSDEKLFF	TGTGCCAGCAGCTCTGAGCCAGGGTCGGATGAAAAACTGTTTTTT
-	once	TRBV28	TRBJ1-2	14	CASSPTRGSYGYTF	TGTGCCAGCAGTCCCACCCGCGGGAGTTATGGCTACACCTTC
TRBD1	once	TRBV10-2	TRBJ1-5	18	CASSKGTGGGYGNQPQHF	TGCGCCAGCAGTAAAGGGACAGGGGGCGGTTATGGCAATCAGCCCCAGCATTTT
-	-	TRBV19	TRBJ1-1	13	CASSPPEQREAFF	TGTGCCAGTAGTCCACCGGAGCAACGAGAAGCTTTCTTT
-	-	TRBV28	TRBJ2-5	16	CASSFLDVKGSKTQYF	TGTGCCAGCAGTTTCCTGGACGTTAAGGGGTCAAAGACCCAGTACTTC
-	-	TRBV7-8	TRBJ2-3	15	CASSPEGLSTDTQYF	TGTGCCAGCAGCCCAGAGGGACTCAGCACAGATACGCAGTATTTT
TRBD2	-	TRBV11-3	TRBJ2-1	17	CASSLGVSGLPDNEQFF	TGTGCCAGCAGCTTAGGTGTTTCGGGACTACCAGACAATGAGCAGTTCTTC
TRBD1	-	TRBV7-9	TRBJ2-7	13	CASSLDRGYEQYF	TGTGCCAGCAGCTTAGACAGGGGCTACGAGCAGTACTTC
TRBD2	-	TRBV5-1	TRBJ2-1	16	CASSLTVSGGENEQFF	TGCGCCAGCAGCTTGACGGTTAGCGGGGGGGAGAATGAGCAGTTCTTC
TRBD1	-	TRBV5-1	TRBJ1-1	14	CASSLGTGGKGAFF	TGCGCCAGCAGCTTGGGAACAGGGGGCAAGGGAGCTTTCTTT
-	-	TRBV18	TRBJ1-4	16	CASSPMGGVTNEKLFF	TGTGCCAGCTCACCAATGGGGGGAGTAACTAATGAAAAACTGTTTTTT
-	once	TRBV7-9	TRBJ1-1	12	CASSPGWGEAFF	TGTGCCAGCAGCCCGGGGTGGGGAGAAGCTTTCTTT
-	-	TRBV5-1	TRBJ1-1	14	CASSLGGGGTEAFF	TGCGCCAGCAGCTTGGGAGGGGGTGGGACTGAAGCTTTCTTT
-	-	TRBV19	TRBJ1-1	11	CASLGGTEAFF	TGTGCCAGCCTTGGAGGCACTGAAGCTTTCTTT
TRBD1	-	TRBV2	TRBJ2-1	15	CASSANRGAYNEQFF	TGTGCCAGCAGTGCCAACAGGGGGGCCTACAATGAGCAGTTCTTC
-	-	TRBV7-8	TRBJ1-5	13	CASSQLTDQPQHF	TGTGCCAGCAGCCAGCTGACAGATCAGCCCCAGCATTTT
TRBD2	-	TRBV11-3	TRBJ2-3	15	CASSLFVAGGDTQYF	TGTGCCAGCAGCTTATTTGTAGCGGGGGGGGATACGCAGTATTTT
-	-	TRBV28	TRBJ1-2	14	CASSLRQGNYGYTF	TGTGCCAGCAGTTTAAGGCAGGGGAACTATGGCTACACCTTC
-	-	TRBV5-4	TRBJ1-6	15	CASSFQGGSNSPLHF	TGTGCCAGCAGCTTCCAGGGCGGCTCAAATTCACCCCTCCACTTT
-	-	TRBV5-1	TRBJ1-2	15	CASRSGLTAGYGYTF	TGCGCCAGCAGGTCGGGACTCACAGCTGGCTATGGCTACACCTTC
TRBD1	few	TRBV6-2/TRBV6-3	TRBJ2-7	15	CASSPSGTGSYEQYF	TGTGCCAGCAGTCCCTCCGGGACAGGGTCCTACGAGCAGTACTTC
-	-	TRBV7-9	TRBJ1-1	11	CASSLDGFLIF	TGTGCCAGCAGCTTAGATGGCTTTCTGATCTTT